Below, 9 T cell receptor beta chains from the same sample are listed, as sequenced in a study of blood T cell repertoires in COVID-19. Repertoires were generated with immunoSEQ multiplex PCR, while TCRdb's copy carries only in-frame clones and drops some. The sample lists about 150,000 clones; over 75% were seen once. Sequencing used PBMCs or T cells enriched from blood (not recorded which). These receptors were obtained from a woman between 45 and 65 years old who had recovered from COVID-19.

The chain recombines TRBV7-2 with TRBJ2-2, with D possibly being TRBD2 (6 bases). CDR1 SGHTA and CDR2 FQGNSA come from the germline V gene. V lost 3 bases, J lost 3 bases, and 20 bases lay in between. The length of the CDR3 is 18 residues. CDR3 residues: CASSFNGGGLIDTGELFF. DNA for the CDR3: TGTGCCAGCAGCTTTAACGGTGGAGGGCTGATTGACACCGGGGAGCTGTTTTTT.

The count of this clone is one. This chain links TRBV19 with TRBJ2-1; 9 bases agree with TRBD1. CDR1 and CDR2 (germline): LNHDA, SQIVND (reference sequence). J was trimmed by 2 bases and V by 6 bases; bases with no gene match: 5. The CDR3 consists of 15 residues. The CDR3 nucleotides are TGTGCCAGTAGCCCCCGACAGGGGGCCTACAATGAGCAGTTCTTC. Protein: CASSPRQGAYNEQFF.

This sequence joins TRBV4-1 and TRBJ2-1; 16 bases agree with TRBD2. The CDR3 sequence is 18 residues long. J was trimmed by 7 bases and V by 3 bases; bases with no gene match: 9. Germline CDR1 and CDR2: MGHRA and YSYEKL. The CDR3 DNA follows: TGCGCCAGCAGCCACCCAGGGACTAGCGGGAGGGCCCGGAATGAGCAGTTCTTC. It encodes CASSHPGTSGRARNEQFF.

The genes are TRBV12-3 or TRBV12-4 and TRBJ2-1; 9 positions agree with TRBD1. The CDR3 length is 12 residues. The trim removed 8 bases at V and 7 bases at J, leaving 3 bases unmatched. In nucleotides, the CDR3 is TGTGCCAGCGGGGGACAGGGAAATGAGCAGTTCTTC. It encodes CASGGQGNEQFF.

The V gene is TRBV5-1, the J gene TRBJ1-1, with a possible D match to TRBD1 (5 bases). The CDR3 length is 14 residues. V lost 6 bases to trimming and J lost 1 base, with 13 bases between them. CDR1 is SGHRS, CDR2 YFSETQ, per germline. The CDR3 coding sequence is TGCGCCAGCACCGTAGCGGGGGGGAACACTGAAGCTTTCTTT. Translation gives CASTVAGGNTEAFF.

As for this clone: The sample has other DNA sequences that encode this CDR3 too. The genes are TRBV12-3 or TRBV12-4 and TRBJ1-2; the match to TRBD1 covers 7 bases. The CDR3 is 13 residues long. Trimming took 3 bases from V and 2 from J; bases not matched to a gene: 0. CDR3 loop: CASSLGQNYGYTF. CDR3 nucleotides: TGTGCCAGCAGTTTGGGACAGAACTATGGCTACACCTTC.

CDR3 sequence (DNA): TGTGCCAGCAGCTTAACGACAGGGTTTGAGCAGTTCTTC. Its translation is CASSLTTGFEQFF. V is TRBV7-3 and J is TRBJ2-1, with TRBD1 matching over 7 bases. The CDR3 covers 13 residues. Germline CDR1 is SGHTA and CDR2 is FQGTGA. Unmatched junction bases numbered 2, after V lost 0 bases and J lost 9 bases.

This CDR3 reads CASWDRGYEQYF. DNA of the CDR3: TGTGCCAGCTGGGACAGGGGCTACGAGCAGTACTTC. This rearrangement joins TRBV6-5 to TRBJ2-7, with 10 bases matching TRBD1. CDR1 is MNHEY, CDR2 SVGAGI, per germline. This CDR3 contains 12 residues. V shed 8 bases and J 3 bases; nucleotides not matched to a gene: 1.

In its sample, this clone was seen many times. The rearrangement uses TRBV7-9 and TRBJ2-7; 10 bases line up with TRBD2. CDR1 is SEHNR, CDR2 FQNEAQ, per germline (reference sequence). Trimming at V came to 3 bases and at J to 6 bases, leaving 5 bases not matched to a gene. CDR3 length: 14 amino acids. The CDR3 DNA sequence: TGTGCCAGCAGCTTCGGGACTAGCGTAGGCGAGCAGTACTTC. Residues: CASSFGTSVGEQYF.